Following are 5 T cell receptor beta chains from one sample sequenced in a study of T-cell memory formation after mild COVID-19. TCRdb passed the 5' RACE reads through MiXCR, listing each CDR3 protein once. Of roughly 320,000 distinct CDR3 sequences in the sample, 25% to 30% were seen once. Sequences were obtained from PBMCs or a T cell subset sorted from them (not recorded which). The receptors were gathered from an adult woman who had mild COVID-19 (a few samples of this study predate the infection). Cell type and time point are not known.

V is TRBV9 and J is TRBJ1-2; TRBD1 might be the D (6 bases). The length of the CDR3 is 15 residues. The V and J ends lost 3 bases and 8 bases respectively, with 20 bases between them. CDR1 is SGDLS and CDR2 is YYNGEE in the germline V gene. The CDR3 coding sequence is TGTGCCAGCAGCGAAGATCCGGGACATCGTATGGGCTACACCTTC. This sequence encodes CASSEDPGHRMGYTF.

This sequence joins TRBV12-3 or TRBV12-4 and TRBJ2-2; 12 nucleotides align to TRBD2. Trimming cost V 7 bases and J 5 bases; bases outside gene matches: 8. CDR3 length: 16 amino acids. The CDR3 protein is CASTTLAGGGTGELFF. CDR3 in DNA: TGTGCCAGCACCACACTAGCGGGAGGAGGGACCGGGGAGCTGTTTTTT.

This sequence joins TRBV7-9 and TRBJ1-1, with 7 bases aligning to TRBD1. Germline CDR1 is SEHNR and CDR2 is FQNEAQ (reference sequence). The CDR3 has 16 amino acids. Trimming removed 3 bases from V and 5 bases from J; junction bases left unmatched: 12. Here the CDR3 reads CASSFPLGTAETEAFF. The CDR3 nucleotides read TGTGCCAGCAGCTTCCCTCTCGGGACAGCGGAGACTGAAGCTTTCTTT.

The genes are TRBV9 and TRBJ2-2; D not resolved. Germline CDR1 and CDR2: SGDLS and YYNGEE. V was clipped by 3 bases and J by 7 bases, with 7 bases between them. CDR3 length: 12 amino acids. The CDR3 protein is CASSAQGGELFF. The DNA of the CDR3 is TGTGCCAGCAGCGCCCAAGGCGGGGAGCTGTTTTTT.

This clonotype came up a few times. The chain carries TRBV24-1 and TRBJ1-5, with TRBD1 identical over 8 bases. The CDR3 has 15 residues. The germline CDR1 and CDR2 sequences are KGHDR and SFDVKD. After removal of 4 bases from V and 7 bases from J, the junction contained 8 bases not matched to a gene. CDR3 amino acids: CATSDPGQGTQPQHF. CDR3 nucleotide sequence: TGTGCCACCAGTGACCCAGGACAGGGCACGCAGCCCCAGCATTTT.